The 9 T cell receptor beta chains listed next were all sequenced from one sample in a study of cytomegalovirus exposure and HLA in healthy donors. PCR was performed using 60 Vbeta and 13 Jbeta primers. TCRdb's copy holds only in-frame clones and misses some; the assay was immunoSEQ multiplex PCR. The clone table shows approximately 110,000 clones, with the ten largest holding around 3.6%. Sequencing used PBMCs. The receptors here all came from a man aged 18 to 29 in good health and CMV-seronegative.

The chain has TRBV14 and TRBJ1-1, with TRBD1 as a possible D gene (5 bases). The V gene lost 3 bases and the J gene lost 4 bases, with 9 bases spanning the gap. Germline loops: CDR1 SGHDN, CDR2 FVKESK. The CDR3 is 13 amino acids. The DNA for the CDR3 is TGTGCCAGCAGCCAGACAGTTACCACTGAAGCTTTCTTT. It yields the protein CASSQTVTTEAFF. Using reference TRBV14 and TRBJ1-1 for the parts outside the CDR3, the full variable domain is EAGVTQFPSHSVIEKGQTVTLRCDPISGHDNLYWYRRVMGKEIKFLLHFVKESKQDESGMPNNRFLAERTGGTYSTLKVQPAELEDSGVYFCASSQTVTTEAFFGQGTRLTVV.

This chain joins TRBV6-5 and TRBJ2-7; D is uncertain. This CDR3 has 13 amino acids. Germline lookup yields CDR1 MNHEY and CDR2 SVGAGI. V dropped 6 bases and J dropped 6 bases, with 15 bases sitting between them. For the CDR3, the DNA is TGTGCCAGCAGGCCTCTCAGCGTAGGCGAGCAGTACTTC. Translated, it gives CASRPLSVGEQYF.

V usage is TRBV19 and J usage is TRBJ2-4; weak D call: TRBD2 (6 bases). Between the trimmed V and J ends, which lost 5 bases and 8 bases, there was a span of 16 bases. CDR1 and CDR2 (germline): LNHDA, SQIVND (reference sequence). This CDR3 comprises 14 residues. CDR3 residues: CASSVLGGGDIQYF. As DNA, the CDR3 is TGTGCCAGTAGTGTCCTCGGGGGTGGTGACATTCAGTACTTC.

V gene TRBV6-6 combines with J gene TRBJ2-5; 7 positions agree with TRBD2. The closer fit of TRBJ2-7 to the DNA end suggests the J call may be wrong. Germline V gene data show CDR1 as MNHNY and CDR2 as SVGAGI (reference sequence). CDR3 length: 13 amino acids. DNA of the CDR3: TGTGCCAGCAGCGGGGGGAGCTCCTACGAGCAGTACTTC. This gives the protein CASSGGSSYEQYF.

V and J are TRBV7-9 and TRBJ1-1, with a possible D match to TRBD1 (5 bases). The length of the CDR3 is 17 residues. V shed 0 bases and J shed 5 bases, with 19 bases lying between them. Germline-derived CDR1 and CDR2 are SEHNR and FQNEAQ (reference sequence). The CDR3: CASSLALPSPGQTEAFF. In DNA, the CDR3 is TGTGCCAGCAGCTTAGCGCTACCATCCCCAGGGCAGACTGAAGCTTTCTTT.

CDR3 bases: TGCGCCAGCAAGGGGACAGGGGTCACAGATACGCAGTATTTT. Residues: CASKGTGVTDTQYF. J is TRBJ2-3 and V is TRBV5-1; the match to TRBD1 covers 10 bases. The CDR3 covers 14 residues. Trimming cost V 6 bases and J 2 bases; bases outside gene matches: 3. CDR1 and CDR2 from the germline V gene are SGHRS and YFSETQ.

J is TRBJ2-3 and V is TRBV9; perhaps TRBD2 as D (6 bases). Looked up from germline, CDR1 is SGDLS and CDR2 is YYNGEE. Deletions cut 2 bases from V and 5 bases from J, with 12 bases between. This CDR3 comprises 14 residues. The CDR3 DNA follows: TGTGCCAGCAGCGTGGGAGCGGGCCTAGATACGCAGTATTTT. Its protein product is CASSVGAGLDTQYF.

CDR3: CASSLARTGDEQYF. In nucleotides, the CDR3 is TGTGCCAGCAGCTTAGCCCGGACAGGGGACGAGCAGTACTTC. The chain combines TRBV11-2 with TRBJ2-7; 9 bases agree with TRBD1. Germline V CDR1 and CDR2: SGHAT, FQNNGV. V shed 1 base, J shed 5 bases, and the junction held 3 bases outside the gene matches. The CDR3 covers 14 residues. Full variable domain (missing parts from reference TRBV11-2 and TRBJ2-7): EAGVAQSPRYKIIEKRQSVAFWCNPISGHATLYWYQQILGQGPKLLIQFQNNGVVDDSQLPKDRFSAERLKGVDSTLKIQPAKLEDSAVYLCASSLARTGDEQYFGPGTRLTVT.

DNA of the CDR3: TGTGCCAGCAGCTTGACAGATGCCTCCCACGGGGAGCTGTTTTTT. Residues: CASSLTDASHGELFF. The chain combines TRBV7-6 with TRBJ2-2; a possible D gene is TRBD1 (5 bases). The CDR3 length is 15 residues. Trimming cost V 3 bases and J 7 bases, with 15 bases left between them. Germline V CDR1 and CDR2: SGHVS, FNYEAQ. The whole variable domain, filled in from reference TRBV7-6 and TRBJ2-2, reads GAGVSQSPRYKVTKRGQDVALRCDPISGHVSLYWYRQALGQGPEFLTYFNYEAQQDKSGLPNDRFSAERPEGSISTLTIQRTEQRDSAMYRCASSLTDASHGELFFGEGSRLTVL.